The next 21 T cell receptor beta chains were all read from a single sample in a study of T cells in Graves' hyperthyroidism and ophthalmopathy. RNA transcripts yielded amplified TCR beta CDR3 regions. HTBI primers drove first-round RT-PCR of the TCR CDR3. TCRdb used MiXCR to reprocess the multiplex PCR reads, holding one entry per CDR3 protein. The data contain fewer than 450,000 distinct CDR3 sequences, about 16% of them singletons. Sequences were obtained from blood. Receptors originate from a woman aged 60-75 years with Graves' ophthalmopathy.

Comment on this clonotype: A much larger clone lies a single base off, so this may be a read error. This sequence joins TRBV20-1 and TRBJ2-7; a possible D gene is TRBD1 (5 bases). V lost 0 bases to trimming and J lost 3 bases, with 15 bases between them. Germline V CDR1 and CDR2: DFQATT, SNEGSKA (reference sequence). The CDR3 has 15 amino acids. The CDR3 DNA sequence: TGCAGTGCTAGAGATGGGGCAGAAAGATTCTACGAGCAGTACTTC. Translated: CSARDGAERFYEQYF.

This clonotype was picked up a small number of times. This chain connects TRBV5-1 to TRBJ1-1; a weak D match, TRBD1 (6 bases). From germline, CDR1 is SGHRS and CDR2 YFSETQ. The CDR3 is made up of 13 amino acids. The V and J ends lost 5 bases and 1 base respectively, with 9 bases between them. In nucleotides, the CDR3 is TGCGCCAGCAGGGCAGGGGAGAACACTGAAGCTTTCTTT. Its translation: CASRAGENTEAFF.

This clonotype has just a few counts. The J gene is TRBJ2-2, the V gene TRBV20-1, with D unresolved. V lost 1 base and J 2 bases, leaving 11 bases between the germline ends. CDR3 length: 15 amino acids. Per the germline V gene, CDR1 is DFQATT and CDR2 is SNEGSKA (reference sequence). In DNA, the CDR3 is TGCAGTGCTAGAGTAGTGGACCCTAACACCGGGGAGCTGTTTTTT. It is translated as CSARVVDPNTGELFF.

This clonotype showed up many times. V gene TRBV5-1 combines with J gene TRBJ1-1; D call uncertain. The length of the CDR3 is 15 residues. The germline gives CDR1 SGHRS, CDR2 YFSETQ. V lost 0 bases and J 7 bases, leaving 16 bases between the germline ends. The CDR3 DNA reads as TGCGCCAGCAGCTTGGGTTTGAGTGGGATTGGTGAAGCTTTCTTT. Translated: CASSLGLSGIGEAFF.

This clonotype was seen only a few times. This chain uses TRBV3-1 with TRBJ2-3; TRBD2 is a possible D gene (5 bases). Trimming shortened V by 1 base and J by 5 bases, and 10 bases separated the two germline ends. From germline, CDR1 is LGHDT and CDR2 YNNKEL (reference sequence). The CDR3 length is 14 residues. The CDR3 bases are TGTGCCAGCAGCCAAGGAGGGTTTGAAGATACGCAGTATTTT. It codes for CASSQGGFEDTQYF.

This clonotype was seen a few times. A read error may be the cause here, since a much bigger clone is one base away. The V and J genes are TRBV5-5 and TRBJ2-7, with a tentative D call TRBD1 (6 bases). V lost 0 bases and J 0 bases, leaving 10 bases between the germline ends. Per the germline V gene, CDR1 is SGHKS and CDR2 is YYEKEE (reference sequence). The CDR3 spans 15 residues. The CDR3 spells CASSLVLDSSYEQYF. The CDR3 DNA follows: TGTGCCAGCAGCTTGGTGTTGGACAGCTCCTACGAGCAGTACTTC.

This clonotype was picked up a small number of times. The V and J genes are TRBV14 and TRBJ1-1; TRBD1 agrees at 7 bases. This CDR3 region has 13 residues. J lost 11 bases, V lost 3 bases, and 9 bases had no gene match. Germline CDR1 SGHDN, CDR2 FVKESK. CDR3: CASSQDRLPGAFF. DNA of the CDR3: TGTGCCAGCAGCCAGGACAGGCTTCCGGGGGCTTTCTTT. Variable domain in full (rest from reference TRBV14 and TRBJ1-1): EAGVTQFPSHSVIEKGQTVTLRCDPISGHDNLYWYRRVMGKEIKFLLHFVKESKQDESGMPNNRFLAERTGGTYSTLKVQPAELEDSGVYFCASSQDRLPGAFFGQGTRLTVV.

Remarks on this clonotype: At one end, the junction sequence differs from germline, possibly due to a read error. The gene calls are TRBV7-6 and TRBJ2-2, with D possibly matching TRBD2 (5 bases). Looked up from germline, CDR1 is SGHVS and CDR2 is FNYEAQ. The CDR3 has 13 residues. CDR3 nucleotide sequence: TGTGCCGGCAGCTGGACTAACACCGGGGAGCTGTTTTTT. It codes for CAGSWTNTGELFF. Drawing the rest from reference TRBV7-6 and TRBJ2-2, the complete variable domain is GAGVSQSPRYKVTKRGQDVALRCDPISGHVSLYWYRQALGQGPEFLTYFNYEAQQDKSGLPNDRFSAERPEGSISTLTIQRTEQRDSAMYRCAGSWTNTGELFFGEGSRLTVL.

This clonotype was seen more than once but under ten times. This chain uses TRBV3-1 with TRBJ2-7; D gene unclear. Trimming shortened V by 4 bases and J by 11 bases, and 18 bases separated the two germline ends. The CDR3 length is 13 residues. Germline CDR1 is LGHDT and CDR2 is YNNKEL (reference sequence). The chain's CDR3 is CASSLSGIGEKYF. CDR3 DNA: TGTGCCAGCAGCCTATCGGGTATCGGTGAGAAGTACTTC.

This clonotype has at least ten counts. J is TRBJ2-5 and V is TRBV24-1; 7 nucleotides align to TRBD1. Germline CDR1 is KGHDR and CDR2 is SFDVKD. This CDR3 is 11 amino acids long. V lost 2 bases, J lost 13 bases, and 3 bases stayed unmatched. CDR3 region: CATSDWDSVYF. The CDR3 DNA is TGTGCCACCAGTGATTGGGACAGCGTGTACTTC.

This clonotype occurred many times. The chain is built from TRBV6-1 and TRBJ2-7, with 8 positions matching TRBD2. CDR1 MNHNS and CDR2 SASEGT come from the germline V gene. This CDR3 region has 14 residues. V lost 7 bases and J lost 3; bases outside the gene matches: 8. The CDR3, as DNA: TGTGCCAGCAAGGATAGGAGCGGGAGCTACGAGCAGTACTTC. It is translated as CASKDRSGSYEQYF.

The chain joins TRBV9 to TRBJ2-1; D gene unclear. The CDR3 consists of 16 residues. Trimming removed 0 bases from V and 1 base from J, with 11 bases in between. Germline CDR1 and CDR2: SGDLS and YYNGEE. CDR3 protein: CASSVDWNGSYNEQFF. The CDR3 DNA is TGTGCCAGCAGCGTAGATTGGAATGGGTCCTACAATGAGCAGTTCTTC.

This clonotype was counted a few times. The chain joins TRBV7-3 to TRBJ2-7; D is ambiguous. The germline gives CDR1 SGHTA, CDR2 FQGTGA. CDR3 size: 13 residues. V lost 5 bases, J lost 7 bases, and 15 bases lay in between. For the CDR3, the DNA is TGTGCCAGCAGCCCATCCCCCCTACGAGAGCAGTACTTC. It codes for CASSPSPLREQYF.

This clonotype was recorded many times. The chain joins TRBV20-1 to TRBJ2-7; TRBD2 is a possible D gene (5 bases). There are 15 residues in the CDR3. Germline assignment: CDR1 DFQATT and CDR2 SNEGSKA (reference sequence). V was shortened by 0 bases and J by 2 bases, with 14 bases between the two germline ends. The CDR3 region has the DNA TGCAGTGCTAGAGAGGTCGGGGATGTCACCTACGAGCAGTACTTC. Translation: CSAREVGDVTYEQYF.

V gene TRBV12-5 combines with J gene TRBJ2-1; 13 bases match TRBD2. This CDR3 has 15 amino acids. Germline CDR1 LGHNT, CDR2 FRNRAP. V lost 7 bases to trimming and J lost 7 bases; unmatched junction nucleotides: 7. The CDR3 here is CASAPPGLAGNEQFF. For the CDR3, the DNA is TGTGCTAGTGCCCCTCCGGGACTAGCGGGAAATGAGCAGTTCTTC.

V is TRBV28 and J is TRBJ2-2; 14 nucleotides match TRBD2. Germline V lookup: CDR1 MDHEN, CDR2 SYDVKM. This CDR3 is 15 amino acids long. V lost 7 bases to trimming and J lost 6 bases; unmatched junction nucleotides: 4. In nucleotides, the CDR3 is TGTGCCAGCAACGGGACTAGCGGGAGACCCGGGGAGCTGTTTTTT. It specifies CASNGTSGRPGELFF.

This chain uses TRBV2 with TRBJ2-7, with 9 positions matching TRBD1. The CDR3 loop spans 14 amino acids. V shed 8 bases, J shed 7 bases, and the junction held 12 bases outside the gene matches. The germline CDR1 and CDR2 sequences are SNHLY and FYNNEI. The CDR3 loop reads CASRPGTGNGEQYF. CDR3 DNA sequence: TGTGCCAGCCGGCCCGGGACAGGGAACGGAGAGCAGTACTTC.

In this sample, this clonotype turned up many times. The rearrangement joins TRBV12-3 or TRBV12-4 to TRBJ2-2; possibly TRBD1 or TRBD2 for D (5 bases each). Trimming cost V 1 base and J 0 bases, with 9 bases left between them. The CDR3 runs to 16 residues. The CDR3 is CASSLGGAANTGELFF. Written as DNA, the CDR3 is TGTGCCAGCAGTTTAGGAGGGGCCGCGAACACCGGGGAGCTGTTTTTT.

CDR3 bases: TGTGCCAGCAGCGTAGCTGGCGGGAGGGCCCCTAACGAGCAGTACTTC. Translating gives CASSVAGGRAPNEQYF. The chain has TRBV9 and TRBJ2-7; 9 bases line up with TRBD2. The length of the CDR3 is 16 residues. From germline, CDR1 is SGDLS and CDR2 YYNGEE. With V trimmed by 0 bases and J by 5 bases, 9 bases remained unmatched.

This clonotype appeared many times. The V gene is TRBV27, the J gene TRBJ2-7; 8 bases agree with TRBD2. Trimming took 0 bases from V and 3 from J; bases not matched to a gene: 13. The CDR3 is made up of 18 amino acids. Germline lookup yields CDR1 MNHEY and CDR2 SMNVEV (reference sequence). The CDR3 nucleotides are TGTGCCAGCAGTTTATCGGGAGGGTGGCCTAGCGGGCACTACGAGCAGTACTTC. Translating it yields CASSLSGGWPSGHYEQYF.

This clonotype was detected a few times. The chain joins TRBV19 to TRBJ1-6; 9 positions match TRBD1. V dropped 6 bases and J dropped 10; count of bases not matched to a gene: 10. CDR3 length equals 15 residues. Germline loops: CDR1 LNHDA, CDR2 SQIVND (reference sequence). CDR3 in DNA: TGTGCCAGTAGCCCCACGACAGGGGGTGAATCACCCCTCCACTTT. It is translated as CASSPTTGGESPLHF. Together with reference TRBV19 and TRBJ1-6, the CDR3 gives the full variable domain: DGGITQSPKYLFRKEGQNVTLSCEQNLNHDAMYWYRQDPGQGLRLIYYSQIVNDFQKGDIAEGYSVSREKKESFPLTVTSAQKNPTAFYLCASSPTTGGESPLHFGNGTRLTVT.